The rows below give T cell receptor beta chains drawn from one sample of a study of cytomegalovirus exposure and HLA in healthy donors. Profiled with immunoSEQ multiplex PCR; TCRdb holds only in-frame clones, not every one. The sample has approximately 150,000 clones, about four fifths seen once. Sequencing was performed on PBMCs. The receptors come from a man aged 25-45 years in good health and CMV-seropositive. Both conserved end residues are trimmed from each CDR3.

>14|TRBV7-9
ASSYLLAGAGNEQF
>14|TRBV27
ASSLSPSTSYNEQF
>12|TRBV6-5
ASKLVVSYNEQF
>13|TRBV9
ASSSPDRVPFEQF
>12|TRBV2
ASSADHGTIEQY
>11|TRBV7-9
ASSLKASDTQY
>13|TRBV11-2
ASSWTSGGYNEQF
>12|TRBV6-5
ASTTGSGVETQY
>14|TRBV5-1
ASSPTGTSGRETQY
>10|TRBV11-1
ASSPGNEKLF